This T cell receptor (beta chain) was sequenced in a study of CD8 T cells in ankylosing spondylitis. This clonotype occurred a few times. Its antigen is unknown. V dropped 3 bases and J dropped 6 bases, with 8 bases sitting between them. The CDR3 length is 12 residues. TCRdb reprocessed the 5' RACE reads via MiXCR and lists one record per CDR3 protein. The data contain roughly 260,000 distinct CDR3 sequences, around 18% of them singletons. Regarding the study as a whole: CD8+ disease-linked clones were present at relatively low frequencies in blood.

The chain links TRBV12-3 or TRBV12-4 to TRBJ1-1; D is ambiguous. Material: blood, either unsorted or a sorted T cell fraction (not recorded which). The TCR originated in a male donor with ankylosing spondylitis or in good health (not recorded which). CDR3: CASSLLGPEAFF. The DNA for the CDR3 is TGTGCCAGCAGTTTGTTGGGTCCTGAAGCTTTCTTT.